This TCR beta chain was recorded in a study of cytomegalovirus exposure and HLA in healthy donors. To note about this clone: Its antigen remains unknown.

Overall study findings and caveats: In a later analysis, at a false discovery rate of 0.05, 16,951 TCR beta sequences matched HLA alleles.

The PCR had 60 Vbeta and 13 Jbeta primers. The repertoire was sequenced with immunoSEQ multiplex PCR; TCRdb's copy has only in-frame clones and lacks some. The sample records around 150,000 clones, more than 65% being singletons. Germline-derived CDR1 and CDR2 are KGHSH and LQKENI. V dropped 6 bases and J dropped 10 bases, with 13 bases sitting between them. The CDR3 covers 12 residues. This TCR derives from a man aged 18 to 30 in good health and CMV-seropositive. Sample: PBMCs. The rearrangement links TRBV18 to TRBJ1-5; no clear D. The DNA of the CDR3 is TGTGCCAGCTCGTCCACAACCGCCCCCCAGCATTTT. Residues: CASSSTTAPQHF.